A single T cell receptor (beta chain) is shown here with its context. It has no known antigen specificity. No qualities accompany the bases; no much larger clone lies one base away. This record belongs to a study of cytomegalovirus exposure and HLA in healthy donors (dated by TCRdb to the late 2010s). In the study overall: An earlier analysis of 587 of the donors reported approximately 260 Gb of sequence data and 95 million to 140 million unique TCR beta sequences obtained from some 170 million T cells. An early release covering 550 to 650 HLA-typed donors comprised about 300 gigabases of sequencing data and roughly 86 million unique TCR sequences. Of the 398 genotyped donors, 65% to 90% were placed in the genetic ancestry cluster associated with self-reported Caucasian donors. The study was designed to test whether signatures of past pathogen exposure could be identified by cataloging public T cell receptors. The study used immunosequencing to profile the T cell repertoires of hundreds of subjects and linked those repertoires to cytomegalovirus serostatus. A separate validation cohort of approximately 120 different subjects was used in addition to the roughly 720-subject first cohort. High-throughput TCR immunosequencing, statistical association of individual TCRs with disease status, and machine learning were combined to predict cytomegalovirus infection status. To study patterns of TCR occurrence, a later analysis re-analyzed previously published TCR beta repertoires from under 750 donors and added high-resolution HLA genotyping. The later analysis used no new phenotypic data to find candidate immune exposures, relying instead on TCR beta sequences and their occurrence across donors. In an earlier analysis of 500 to 650 of the donors, high-throughput TCR beta sequencing was used to judge whether each TCR beta V gene segment behaved as functional or pseudogenic. Donor age, sex, ethnicity and CMV serostatus were collected together with the repertoire data. A later genetic analysis took genome-wide SNP genotypes for 398 of the 666 donors and used that subset as a discovery cohort. All discovery cohort repertoires had been generated using a single sequencing platform. HLA typing included class I and class II loci at four-digit resolution. The number of typed donors differed by locus: roughly 629-630 for A, B, C, DRB1 and DQB1; 500 to 550 for DQA1; approximately 610 for DPA1; and 400 to 480 for DPB1. Roughly five DR-DQ haplotypes were handled as single units for association and clustering, since linkage in the cohort was strong. Among around 400 genotyped donors of the cohort, an average of roughly 230,000 unique TCR beta nucleotide sequences was sequenced per donor, of which about 18% were non-productive.

The library was obtained by the immunoSEQ multiplex PCR assay. For the multiplex PCR, a mixture combining 60 forward primers for TCR Vbeta segments and 13 reverse primers for TCR Jbeta segments was used. A multiplex PCR assay on genomic DNA amplified the CDR3 region of rearranged TCR beta genes. The amplified TCR beta libraries were sequenced on the Illumina HiSeq System as 87-base-pair reads. As for the authors' bioinformatics: A later analysis tallied approximately 87 million unique TCR beta chains across the 666 repertoires, and about 12 million of those chains were shared by two or more donors. A nearest-neighbor algorithm error-corrected the raw reads and collapsed the reads into unique sequences, merging closely related sequences to remove PCR and sequencing errors. Alignment of CDR3 sequences to IMGT reference sequences was used to assign V, D and J gene segments. For a sequence to be retained, at least a six-nucleotide match to both a V gene segment and a J gene segment was required. Rearrangements were classified as productive when the CDR3 lacked stop codons and remained in frame with V and J, and all other rearrangements were classified as non-productive. CDR3 was defined by IMGT convention, running from the second conserved V-encoded cysteine to the conserved J-encoded phenylalanine. The earlier analysis of some 580 of the donors excluded any sequence lacking an unambiguous match to a single V gene segment. In an earlier analysis of 587 of the donors, V segments were called functional above 56.7% productive rearrangements and were called segregating when the between-donor standard deviation exceeded 5%. To diagnose cytomegalovirus status from the catalog of TCR beta chain sequences, a statistical classification framework was built. V and J gene assignment, in a later analysis, came from comparing TCR nucleotide sequences with IMGT/GENE-DB human TR gene sequences. Using the TCRdist pipeline, a later analysis assigned CDR3 sequences along with most-parsimonious VDJ recombination scenarios. In a later analysis, each TCR beta chain was defined by its CDR3 amino acid sequence together with its V-gene family, and reads lacking a unique V-gene family were excluded. To address suspected cross-contamination and a sequencing artifact, a later analysis removed approximately 600 highly shared, low-generation-probability nucleotide sequences. For each public chain, a later analysis derived a clonal expansion index from normalized ranks of inferred template counts within each repertoire. Generation probabilities in a later analysis came from a VDJ recombination model fitted to out-of-frame rearrangements, and those results were checked against IGoR. In a later analysis, TCR-TCR, TCR-HLA and TCR-CMV co-occurrence was scored with hypergeometric tests, and a repertoire-size bias correction was applied to TCR pairs. False discovery rates were estimated in a later analysis by permuting HLA or CMV assignments 20 times. In a later analysis, co-occurring TCRs were grouped with DBSCAN, and TCRdist sequence similarity was added when clustering was performed within HLA-allele-positive subsets. Repertoires with fewer than 30,000 or more than 120,000 public chains were left out of co-occurrence clustering, as were a few repertoires with anomalous nucleotide sharing. This immuneACCESS table, as held by TCRdb, lists in-frame sequences with V and J called but not all clones. Of the missing ones, under half trace to an unresolved V gene in checked studies; the others have no known cause. V, J and clone size are taken as reported in that table, and D and trimming were inferred from the DNA itself. For this sample there are about 100,000 clones; 65% to 80% appear just once. The ten largest make up about 1.9% of the sample.

In the germline V gene, CDR1 corresponds to MDHEN and CDR2 to SYDVKM. From the cysteine through the phenylalanine, the CDR3 covers 17 amino acids. This entry keeps only the CDR3 DNA: 51 bases, framed from base 1. Unmatched junction bases come to 13, with V trimmed by 5 bases and J by 2 bases. The cohort was made up of 666 healthy bone marrow donors. Cohort members were all nominally healthy when sampled, although unrecorded immune exposures were likely present. The donor was CMV seronegative and belonged to the group of around 400 seronegative cohort members. Every donor gave a peripheral blood sample, and the peripheral blood mononuclear cells from that sample were used for TCR beta sequencing. The Qiagen DNeasy Blood Extraction Kit was used to extract genomic DNA from the blood cell samples. The paper's findings and limits, for the study overall: While some public TCRs were present in many individuals, most TCR sequences turned up only very rarely across donors. According to a later genetic analysis, donors in an Asian-associated ancestry cluster had fewer N-insertions in productive TCRs than the roughly 700-donor mean. CMV serostatus was the only immune exposure information available for the cohort. Because HLA typing was unavailable for some donors at each locus, only the typed subset was used in association tests. In a later analysis, several top co-occurrence clusters were reported to appear linked to parvovirus B19, influenza, CMV and Epstein-Barr virus. Some 16 rarely observed V segments, including chromosome 9 orphons, were excluded from the earlier analysis of approximately 500 of the donors because counts were too low. In vitro tests confirmed that three of the cytomegalovirus-associated TCR beta chains recognize cytomegalovirus antigens. Broadly in line with IMGT annotations, most TCR beta V segments showed up in productive rearrangements about 87% or about 30% of the time in an earlier analysis of 587 of the donors. In a later analysis, most CMV-associated TCR beta chains were found to appear HLA-restricted, with HLA associations seemingly driven largely by CMV exposure. In a later analysis, TCR association rates were found to vary across HLA loci, with the most associated TCRs seen for DRB1 alleles and the fewest for HLA-C alleles. In a later analysis, HLA-associated TCR beta chains showed more clonal expansion and lower generation probabilities than non-associated chains that were equally common. According to the authors, the approach could potentially be generalized to other disease states and immunological phenotypes. Cytomegalovirus status was reported to be diagnosed by the classifier with high specificity and sensitivity in both the original and validation cohorts. The study gave a list of over 150 TCR beta chains associated with cytomegalovirus. Linkage disequilibrium might explain the correlated functional status among segregating V segments, but an unknown experimental factor could not be ruled out. Sequencing depth was assumed to be roughly uniform across donors in the presence/absence analyses, though that assumption may not hold. A further reported finding was that TCR beta sequences accurately predicted the HLA-A and HLA-B alleles for most subjects in the first cohort. When HLA alleles, especially DR and DQ, strongly co-occurred, TCR associations were difficult to assign to individual alleles. Specific HLA alleles were associated with roughly 17,000 TCR beta sequences at a false discovery rate of 0.05 in a later analysis. A later genetic analysis associated a missense DCLRE1C variant with V-gene and J-gene trimming of TCR beta chains, and an independent cohort replicated the association. The sequencing pipeline was judged likely to have produced a cluster of highly shared sequence variants as a technical artifact. The 87-base-pair reads could not distinguish some IMGT-functional V segments, including TRBV6-2 and TRBV6-3, so those segments were excluded. This cohort had only TCR beta chains sequenced, and the lack of alpha or paired-chain data limited which features could be detected.

The chain was built from TRBV28 and TRBJ2-7, with 9 central nucleotides matching TRBD2. The sequenced sample was PBMCs. This TCR was sampled from a woman aged 40 to 50 in good health and CMV-seronegative. The CDR3 is CASSPPSATSGTYEQYF. The DNA sequence reads TGTGCCAGCAGTCCCCCCTCAGCGACTAGCGGCACCTACGAGCAGTACTTC.